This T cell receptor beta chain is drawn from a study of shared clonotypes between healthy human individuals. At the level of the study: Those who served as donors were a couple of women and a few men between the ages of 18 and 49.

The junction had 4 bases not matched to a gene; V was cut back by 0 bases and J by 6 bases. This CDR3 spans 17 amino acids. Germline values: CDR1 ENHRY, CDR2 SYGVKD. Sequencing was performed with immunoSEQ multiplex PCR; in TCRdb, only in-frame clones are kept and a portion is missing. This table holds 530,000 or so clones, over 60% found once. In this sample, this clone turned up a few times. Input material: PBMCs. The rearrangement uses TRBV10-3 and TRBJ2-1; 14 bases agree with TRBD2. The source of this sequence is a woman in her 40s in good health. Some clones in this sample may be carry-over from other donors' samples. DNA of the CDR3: TGTGCCATCAGTGAGTCGGGACTAGCGGGAGCCTTCAATGAGCAGTTCTTC. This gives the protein CAISESGLAGAFNEQFF.